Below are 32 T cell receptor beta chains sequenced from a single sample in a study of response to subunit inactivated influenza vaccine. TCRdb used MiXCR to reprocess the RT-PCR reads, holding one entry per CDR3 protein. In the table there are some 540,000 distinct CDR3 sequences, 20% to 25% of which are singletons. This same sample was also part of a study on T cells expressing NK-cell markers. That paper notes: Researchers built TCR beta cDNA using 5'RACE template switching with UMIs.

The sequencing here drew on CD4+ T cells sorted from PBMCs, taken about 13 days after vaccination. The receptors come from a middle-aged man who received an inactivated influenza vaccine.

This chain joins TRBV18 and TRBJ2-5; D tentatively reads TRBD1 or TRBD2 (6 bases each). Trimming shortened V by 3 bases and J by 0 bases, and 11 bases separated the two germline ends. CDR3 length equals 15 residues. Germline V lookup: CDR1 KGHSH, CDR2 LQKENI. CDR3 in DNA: TGTGCCAGCTCACCTCCGGGGGCGTACCAAGAGACCCAGTACTTC. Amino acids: CASSPPGAYQETQYF.

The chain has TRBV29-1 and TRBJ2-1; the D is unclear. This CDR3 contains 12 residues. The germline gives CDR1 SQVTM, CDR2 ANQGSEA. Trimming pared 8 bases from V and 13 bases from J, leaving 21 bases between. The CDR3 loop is CSHAEAHSRQFF. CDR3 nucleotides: TGCAGCCATGCTGAGGCACATAGTCGTCAGTTCTTC.

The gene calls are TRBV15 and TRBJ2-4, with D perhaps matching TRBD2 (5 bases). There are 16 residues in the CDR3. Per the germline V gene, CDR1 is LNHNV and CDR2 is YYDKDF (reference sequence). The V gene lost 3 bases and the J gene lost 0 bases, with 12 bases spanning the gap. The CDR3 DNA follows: TGTGCCACCAGCAGCCCCTCGGGGATAGCCAAAAACATTCAGTACTTC. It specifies CATSSPSGIAKNIQYF. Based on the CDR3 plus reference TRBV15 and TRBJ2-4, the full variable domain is DAMVIQNPRYQVTQFGKPVTLSCSQTLNHNVMYWYQQKSSQAPKLLFHYYDKDFNNEADTPDNFQSRRPNTSFCFLDIRSPGLGDTAMYLCATSSPSGIAKNIQYFGAGTRLSVL.

CDR3 sequence reads: CASSYCLGNEQYF. As DNA, the CDR3 is TGTGCCAGCAGTTACTGTCTCGGCAACGAGCAGTACTTC. V and J are TRBV6-2 or TRBV6-3 and TRBJ2-7, with D hard to call. Trimming stripped 1 base from V and 5 bases from J, with 9 bases between. The CDR3 is 13 amino acids. In germline, CDR1 is MNHEY, CDR2 SVGEGT.

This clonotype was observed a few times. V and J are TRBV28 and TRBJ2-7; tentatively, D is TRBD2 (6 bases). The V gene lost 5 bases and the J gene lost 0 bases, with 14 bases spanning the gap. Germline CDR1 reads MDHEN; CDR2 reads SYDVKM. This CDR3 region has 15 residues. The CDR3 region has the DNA TGTGCCAGCAGTACCAATCGGGACTTCTCCTACGAGCAGTACTTC. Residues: CASSTNRDFSYEQYF.

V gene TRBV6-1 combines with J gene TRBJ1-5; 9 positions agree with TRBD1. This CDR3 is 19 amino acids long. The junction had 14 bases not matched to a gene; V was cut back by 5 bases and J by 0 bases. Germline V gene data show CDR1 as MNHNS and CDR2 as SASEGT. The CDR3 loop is CASSKRTGAMINSNQPQHF. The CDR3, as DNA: TGTGCCAGCAGTAAGAGGACAGGGGCCATGATTAATAGCAATCAGCCCCAGCATTTT.

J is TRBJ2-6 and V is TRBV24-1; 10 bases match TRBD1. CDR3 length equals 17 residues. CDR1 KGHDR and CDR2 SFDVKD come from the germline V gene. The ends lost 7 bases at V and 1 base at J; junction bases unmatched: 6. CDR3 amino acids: CATSAGTGDSGANVLTF. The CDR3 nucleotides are TGTGCCACCAGCGCCGGGACAGGGGATTCTGGGGCCAACGTCCTGACTTTC.

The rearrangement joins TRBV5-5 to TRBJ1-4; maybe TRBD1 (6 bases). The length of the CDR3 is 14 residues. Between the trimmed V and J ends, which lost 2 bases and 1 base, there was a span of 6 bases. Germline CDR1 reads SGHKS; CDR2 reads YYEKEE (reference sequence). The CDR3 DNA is TGTGCCAGCAGCTTCAGGGGAACTAATGAAAAACTGTTTTTT. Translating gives CASSFRGTNEKLFF.

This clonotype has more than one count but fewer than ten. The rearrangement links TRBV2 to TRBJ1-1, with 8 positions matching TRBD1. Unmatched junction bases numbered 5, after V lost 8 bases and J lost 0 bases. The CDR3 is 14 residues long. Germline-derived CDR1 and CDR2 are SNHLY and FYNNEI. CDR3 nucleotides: TGTGCCAGCGCTACCAGGGGGCTGAACACTGAAGCTTTCTTT. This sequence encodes CASATRGLNTEAFF.

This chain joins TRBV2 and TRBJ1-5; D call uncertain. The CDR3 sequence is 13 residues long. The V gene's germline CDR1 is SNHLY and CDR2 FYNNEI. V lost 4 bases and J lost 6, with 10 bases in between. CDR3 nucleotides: TGTGCCAGCAGTGGTGGTTGTAGTCAGCCCCAGCATTTT. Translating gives CASSGGCSQPQHF. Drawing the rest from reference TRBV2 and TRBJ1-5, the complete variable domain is EPEVTQTPSHQVTQMGQEVILRCVPISNHLYFYWYRQILGQKVEFLVSFYNNEISEKSEIFDDQFSVERPDGSNFTLKIRSTKLEDSAMYFCASSGGCSQPQHFGDGTRLSIL.

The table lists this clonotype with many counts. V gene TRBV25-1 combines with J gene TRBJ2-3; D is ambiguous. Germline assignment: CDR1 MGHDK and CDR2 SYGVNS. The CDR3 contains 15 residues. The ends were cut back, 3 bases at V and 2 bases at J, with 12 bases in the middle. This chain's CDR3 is CASSDSRKNTDTQYF. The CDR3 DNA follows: TGTGCCAGCAGTGATTCCCGGAAGAACACAGATACGCAGTATTTT.

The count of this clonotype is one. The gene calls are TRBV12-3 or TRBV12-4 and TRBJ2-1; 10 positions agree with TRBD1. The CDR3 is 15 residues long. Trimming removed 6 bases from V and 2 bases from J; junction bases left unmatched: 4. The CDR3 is CASRPGTGAYNEQFF. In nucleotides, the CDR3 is TGTGCCAGCAGGCCCGGGACAGGGGCCTACAATGAGCAGTTCTTC.

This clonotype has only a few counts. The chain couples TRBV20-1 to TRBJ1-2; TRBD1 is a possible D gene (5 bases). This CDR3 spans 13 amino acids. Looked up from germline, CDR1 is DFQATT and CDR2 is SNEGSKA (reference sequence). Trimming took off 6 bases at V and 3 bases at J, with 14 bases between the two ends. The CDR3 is CSAKKTGHYGYTF. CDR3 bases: TGCAGTGCCAAAAAAACAGGACACTATGGCTACACCTTC.

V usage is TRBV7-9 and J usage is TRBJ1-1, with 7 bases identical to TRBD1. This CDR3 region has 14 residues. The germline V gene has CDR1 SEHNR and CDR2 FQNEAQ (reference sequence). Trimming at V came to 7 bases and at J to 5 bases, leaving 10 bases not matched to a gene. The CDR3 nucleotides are TGTGCCAGCAACGAGAGACAGGGTATAACTGAAGCTTTCTTT. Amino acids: CASNERQGITEAFF. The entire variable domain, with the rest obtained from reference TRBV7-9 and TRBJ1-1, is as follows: DTGVSQNPRHKITKRGQNVTFRCDPISEHNRLYWYRQTLGQGPEFLTYFQNEAQLEKSRLLSDRFSAERPKGSFSTLEIQRTEQGDSAMYLCASNERQGITEAFFGQGTRLTVV.

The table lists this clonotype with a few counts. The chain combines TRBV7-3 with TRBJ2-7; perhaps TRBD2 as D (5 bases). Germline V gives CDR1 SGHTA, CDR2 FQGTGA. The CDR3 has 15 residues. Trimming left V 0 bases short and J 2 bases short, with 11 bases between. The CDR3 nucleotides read TGTGCCAGCAGCTTAACAGGGCTAGCAACCTACGAGCAGTACTTC. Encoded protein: CASSLTGLATYEQYF. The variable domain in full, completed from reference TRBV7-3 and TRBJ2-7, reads GAGVSQTPSNKVTEKGKYVELRCDPISGHTALYWYRQSLGQGPEFLIYFQGTGAADDSGLPNDRFFAVRPEGSVSTLKIQRTERGDSAVYLCASSLTGLATYEQYFGPGTRLTVT.

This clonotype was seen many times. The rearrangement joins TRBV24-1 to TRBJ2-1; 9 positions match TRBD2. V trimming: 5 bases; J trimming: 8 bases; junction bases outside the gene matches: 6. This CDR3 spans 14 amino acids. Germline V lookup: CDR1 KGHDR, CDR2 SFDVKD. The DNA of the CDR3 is TGTGCCACCAGTGCCGGGACTAGCTTCTATGAGCAGTTCTTC. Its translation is CATSAGTSFYEQFF.

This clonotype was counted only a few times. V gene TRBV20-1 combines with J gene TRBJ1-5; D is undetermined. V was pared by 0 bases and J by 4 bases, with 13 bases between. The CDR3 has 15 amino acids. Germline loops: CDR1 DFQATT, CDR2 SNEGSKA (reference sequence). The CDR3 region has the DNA TGCAGTGCTAGAGAGGACGGACGGGGAAATCAGCCCCAGCATTTT. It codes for CSAREDGRGNQPQHF.

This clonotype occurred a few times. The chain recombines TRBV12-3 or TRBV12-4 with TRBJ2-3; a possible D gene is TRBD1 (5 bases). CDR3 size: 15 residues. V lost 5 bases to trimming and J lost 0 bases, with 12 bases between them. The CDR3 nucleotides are TGTGCCAGCAGTGGGGTTCAGGGAAGCACAGATACGCAGTATTTT. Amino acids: CASSGVQGSTDTQYF.

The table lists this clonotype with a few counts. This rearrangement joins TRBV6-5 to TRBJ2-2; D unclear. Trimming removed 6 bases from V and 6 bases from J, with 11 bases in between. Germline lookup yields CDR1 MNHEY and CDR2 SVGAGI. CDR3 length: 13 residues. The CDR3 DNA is TGTGCCAGCAGATTAATAAGGGCCGGGGAGCTGTTTTTT. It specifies CASRLIRAGELFF.

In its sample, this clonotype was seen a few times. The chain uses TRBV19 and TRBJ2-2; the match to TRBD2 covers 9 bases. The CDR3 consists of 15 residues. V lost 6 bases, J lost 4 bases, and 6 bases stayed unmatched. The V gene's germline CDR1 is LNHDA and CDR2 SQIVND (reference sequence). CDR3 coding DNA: TGTGCCAGTAGCGGGACTAGCCGAACCACCGGGGAGCTGTTTTTT. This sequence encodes CASSGTSRTTGELFF.

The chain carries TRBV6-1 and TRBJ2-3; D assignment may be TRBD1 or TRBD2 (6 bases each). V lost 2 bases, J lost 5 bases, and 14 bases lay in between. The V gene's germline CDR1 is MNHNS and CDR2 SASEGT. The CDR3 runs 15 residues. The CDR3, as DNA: TGTGCCAGCAGTGAAATCCAGGGGCGGGGAGATACGCAGTATTTT. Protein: CASSEIQGRGDTQYF.

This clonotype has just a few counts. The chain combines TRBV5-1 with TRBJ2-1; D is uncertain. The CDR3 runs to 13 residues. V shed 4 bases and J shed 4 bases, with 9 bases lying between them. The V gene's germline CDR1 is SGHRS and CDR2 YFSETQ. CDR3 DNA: TGCGCCAGCAGCGCGAACTCGTACAATGAGCAGTTCTTC. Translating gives CASSANSYNEQFF.

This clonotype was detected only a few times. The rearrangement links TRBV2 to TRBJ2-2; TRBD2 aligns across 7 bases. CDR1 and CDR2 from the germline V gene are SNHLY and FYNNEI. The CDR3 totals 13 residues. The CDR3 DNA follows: TGTGCAACCGGGACTACGAACACCGGGGAGCTGTTTTTT. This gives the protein CATGTTNTGELFF.

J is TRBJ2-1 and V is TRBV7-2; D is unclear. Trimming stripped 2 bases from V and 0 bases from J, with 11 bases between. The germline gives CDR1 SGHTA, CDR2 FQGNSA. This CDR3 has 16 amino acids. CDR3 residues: CASSLRVISSYNEQFF. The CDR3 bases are TGTGCCAGCAGCTTACGTGTCATCAGCTCCTACAATGAGCAGTTCTTC.

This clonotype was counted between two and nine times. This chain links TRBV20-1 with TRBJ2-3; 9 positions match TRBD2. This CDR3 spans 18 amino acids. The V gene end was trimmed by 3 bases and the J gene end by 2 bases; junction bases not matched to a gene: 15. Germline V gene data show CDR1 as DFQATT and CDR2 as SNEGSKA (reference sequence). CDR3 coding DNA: TGCAGTGCTAGGACTACTAGGGGAGCGGGGGGAATCACAGATACGCAGTATTTT. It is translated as CSARTTRGAGGITDTQYF.

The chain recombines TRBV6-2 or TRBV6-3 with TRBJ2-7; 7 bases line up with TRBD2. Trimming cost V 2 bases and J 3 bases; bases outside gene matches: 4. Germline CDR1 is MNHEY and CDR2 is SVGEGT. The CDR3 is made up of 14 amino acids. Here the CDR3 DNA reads TGTGCCAGCAGTTACGTGTCGGGGGGCTACGAGCAGTACTTC. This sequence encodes CASSYVSGGYEQYF.

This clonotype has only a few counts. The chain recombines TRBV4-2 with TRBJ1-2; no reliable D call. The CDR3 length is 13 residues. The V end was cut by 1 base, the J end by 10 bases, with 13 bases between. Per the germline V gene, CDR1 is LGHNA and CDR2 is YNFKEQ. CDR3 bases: TGTGCCAGCAGCCAAGGGGGTCGGTCTCACTACACCTTC. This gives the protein CASSQGGRSHYTF.

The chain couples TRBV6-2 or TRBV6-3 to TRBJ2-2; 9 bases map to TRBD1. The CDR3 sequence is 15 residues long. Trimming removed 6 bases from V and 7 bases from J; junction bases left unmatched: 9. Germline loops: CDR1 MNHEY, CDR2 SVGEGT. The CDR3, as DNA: TGTGCCAGCAGATACGGGACAGGGTTCGTCGGGGAGCTGTTTTTT. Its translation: CASRYGTGFVGELFF.

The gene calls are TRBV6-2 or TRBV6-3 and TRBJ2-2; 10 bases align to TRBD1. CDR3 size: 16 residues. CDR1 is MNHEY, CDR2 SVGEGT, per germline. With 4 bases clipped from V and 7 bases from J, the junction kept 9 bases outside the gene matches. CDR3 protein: CASSSSGTGVSGELFF. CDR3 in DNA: TGTGCCAGCAGTTCCTCCGGGACAGGGGTCAGCGGGGAGCTGTTTTTT.

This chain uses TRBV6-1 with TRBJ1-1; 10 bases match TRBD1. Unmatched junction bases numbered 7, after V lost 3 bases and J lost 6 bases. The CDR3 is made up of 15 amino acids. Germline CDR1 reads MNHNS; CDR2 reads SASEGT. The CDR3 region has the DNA TGTGCCAGCAGTGATAATGACAGGGGGCGACCTGAAGCTTTCTTT. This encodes CASSDNDRGRPEAFF.

This CDR3 is CSASRGHNQPQHF. The CDR3 DNA sequence: TGCAGTGCTAGCCGTGGACACAATCAGCCCCAGCATTTT. J is TRBJ1-5 and V is TRBV20-1; a possible D gene is TRBD1 (5 bases). V lost 3 bases and J lost 3, with 9 bases in between. The CDR3 length is 13 residues. Germline loops: CDR1 DFQATT, CDR2 SNEGSKA (reference sequence).

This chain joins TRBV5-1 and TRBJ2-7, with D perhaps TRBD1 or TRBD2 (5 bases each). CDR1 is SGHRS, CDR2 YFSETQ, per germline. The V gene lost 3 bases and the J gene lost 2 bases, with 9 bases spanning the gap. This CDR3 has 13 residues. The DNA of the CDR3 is TGCGCCAGCAGCTCTAGCAGGGCCTACGAGCAGTACTTC. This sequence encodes CASSSSRAYEQYF.